This T cell receptor beta chain was captured by sequencing in a study of immune reconstitution after stem cell transplant in scleroderma. This clonotype came up a few times. TCRdb ran MiXCR on the RT-PCR reads and lists one entry per CDR3 protein. Seen here are a few thousand distinct CDR3 sequences, approximately 8.2% observed once, and the top ten hold about 9.5%. Germline V lookup: CDR1 SGDLS, CDR2 YYNGEE. V was clipped by 4 bases and J by 3 bases, with 17 bases between them. The length of the CDR3 is 15 residues. The source of this sequence is a male donor with systemic sclerosis. The chain is built from TRBV9 and TRBJ2-7; possibly TRBD2 for D (5 bases). The sample was collected before or after autologous hematopoietic stem cell transplantation (not recorded which). Here the CDR3 reads CASSPKVGANYEQYF. The DNA for the CDR3 is TGTGCCAGCAGCCCAAAGGTGGGAGCGAACTACGAGCAGTACTTC.